The sequence of this T cell receptor beta chain was determined in a study of tissue T cells after allogeneic stem cell transplantation. This clone was found a few times. Each gene name is a mouse one. The read is 1 residue too short to cover the CDR3 end, so that end is filled in from the germline J gene. V dropped 4 bases and J dropped 6; count of bases not matched to a gene: 5. The CDR3 contains 14 residues. Germline CDR1 reads LGHNA; CDR2 reads YSYQKL. Repertoires were generated with immunoSEQ multiplex PCR, while TCRdb's copy carries only in-frame clones and drops some. The sample gives about 50,000 clones, around 69% of which show up once; roughly 0.7% is in the top ten.

The sample was sorted cells pooled from one or two spleens. This TCR was sampled from a pool of C57BL/6 mice in good health. This chain uses TRBV2 with TRBJ2-7, with TRBD2 matching 11 bases. The CDR3 DNA, read in part, is TGTGCCAGCAGCCGAACTGGGGGGGCGCTTGAACAGTAC. Encoded protein: CASSRTGGALEQY. The full-length CDR3 reads as CASSRTGGALEQYF.